This entry lists 9 T cell receptor beta chains sequenced from one sample in a study of cytomegalovirus exposure and HLA in healthy donors. Primers for the PCR totalled 60 Vbeta and 13 Jbeta. Assay used: immunoSEQ multiplex PCR; TCRdb lists only in-frame clones, some missing. Recorded for this sample: some 150,000 clones. Specimen: PBMCs. The receptors derive from a woman between 18 and 30 years old in good health and CMV-seropositive.

V usage is TRBV19 and J usage is TRBJ2-2; D possibly corresponds to TRBD2 (6 bases). CDR1 LNHDA and CDR2 SQIVND come from the germline V gene (reference sequence). V was shortened by 1 base and J by 6 bases, with 12 bases between the two germline ends. There are 15 residues in the CDR3. DNA for the CDR3: TGTGCCAGTAGTATAGTAACTAGCTTGTCCGGGGAGCTGTTTTTT. Translated: CASSIVTSLSGELFF.

The chain has TRBV27 and TRBJ1-1; no firm D call. Germline V lookup: CDR1 MNHEY, CDR2 SMNVEV (reference sequence). The V and J ends lost 7 bases and 5 bases respectively, with 17 bases between them. CDR3 length equals 14 residues. The CDR3 region has the DNA TGTGCCAGCACGAGACGGGGAATGGGAACTGAAGCTTTCTTT. Protein sequence: CASTRRGMGTEAFF.

The V gene is TRBV2, the J gene TRBJ1-1; D is unclear. V was cut by 1 base and J by 3 bases, with 6 bases left in between. Germline-derived CDR1 and CDR2 are SNHLY and FYNNEI. The CDR3 has 13 amino acids. Here the CDR3 DNA reads TGTGCCAGCAGTGAAGGTCGGGACACTGAAGCTTTCTTT. Translation gives CASSEGRDTEAFF.

The genes are TRBV5-6 and TRBJ1-1, with TRBD1 matching 7 bases. Germline CDR1 and CDR2: SGHDT and YYEEEE. This CDR3 is 17 amino acids long. J gave up 0 bases and V 0 bases, and 8 bases lay outside the gene matches. The CDR3 loop is CASSLEDRIFMNTEAFF. DNA of the CDR3: TGTGCCAGCAGCTTGGAGGACAGGATTTTCATGAACACTGAAGCTTTCTTT.

The rearrangement joins TRBV5-1 to TRBJ1-2; D gene unclear. Germline lookup yields CDR1 SGHRS and CDR2 YFSETQ. CDR3 length equals 16 residues. Trimming took off 0 bases at V and 6 bases at J, with 18 bases between the two ends. CDR3 loop: CASSLANWVDADGYTF. CDR3 in DNA: TGCGCCAGCAGCTTGGCCAACTGGGTCGATGCGGATGGCTACACCTTC.

The chain uses TRBV7-2 and TRBJ2-7, with D hard to call. The CDR3 length is 14 residues. The V gene's germline CDR1 is SGHTA and CDR2 FQGNSA. The V and J ends lost 1 base and 0 bases respectively, with 7 bases between them. This CDR3 reads CASSLEYSSYEQYF. For the CDR3, the DNA is TGTGCCAGCAGCTTAGAATACAGCTCCTACGAGCAGTACTTC.

The rearrangement links TRBV2 to TRBJ1-2; D is possibly TRBD1 (6 bases). This CDR3 spans 13 amino acids. V was shortened by 5 bases and J by 2 bases, with 9 bases between the two germline ends. Per the germline V gene, CDR1 is SNHLY and CDR2 is FYNNEI. The CDR3 protein is CASSRDINYGYTF. DNA of the CDR3: TGTGCCAGCAGTCGGGACATAAACTATGGCTACACCTTC.

V and J are TRBV9 and TRBJ2-7; D unclear. From germline, CDR1 is SGDLS and CDR2 YYNGEE. V was trimmed by 0 bases and J by 5 bases, leaving 9 bases between them. CDR3 length: 13 residues. The CDR3 DNA is TGTGCCAGCAGCGTAGGGCAGAACCACGAGCAGTACTTC. The encoded protein is CASSVGQNHEQYF.

The chain employs TRBV19 and TRBJ1-1, with TRBD1 matching 9 bases. This CDR3 comprises 15 residues. After removal of 1 base from V and 5 bases from J, the junction contained 5 bases not matched to a gene. Germline loops: CDR1 LNHDA, CDR2 SQIVND (reference sequence). CDR3 amino acids: CASSIVGQGKTEAFF. CDR3 coding DNA: TGTGCCAGTAGTATAGTCGGACAGGGGAAAACTGAAGCTTTCTTT.